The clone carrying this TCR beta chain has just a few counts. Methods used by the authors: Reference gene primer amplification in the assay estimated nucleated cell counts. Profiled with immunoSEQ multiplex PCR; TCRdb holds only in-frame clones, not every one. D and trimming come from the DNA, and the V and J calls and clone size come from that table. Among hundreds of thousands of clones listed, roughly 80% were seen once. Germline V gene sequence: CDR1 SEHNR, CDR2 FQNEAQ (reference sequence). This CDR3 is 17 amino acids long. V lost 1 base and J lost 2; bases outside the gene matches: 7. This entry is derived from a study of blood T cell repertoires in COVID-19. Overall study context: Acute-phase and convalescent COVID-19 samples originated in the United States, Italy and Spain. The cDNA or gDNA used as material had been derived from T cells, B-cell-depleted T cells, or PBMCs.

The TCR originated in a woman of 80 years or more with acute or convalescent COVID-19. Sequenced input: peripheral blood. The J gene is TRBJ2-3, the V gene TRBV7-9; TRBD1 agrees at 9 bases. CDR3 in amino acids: CASSLVRQGGDTDTQYF. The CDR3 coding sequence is TGTGCCAGCAGCTTAGTTCGACAGGGGGGTGACACAGATACGCAGTATTTT.